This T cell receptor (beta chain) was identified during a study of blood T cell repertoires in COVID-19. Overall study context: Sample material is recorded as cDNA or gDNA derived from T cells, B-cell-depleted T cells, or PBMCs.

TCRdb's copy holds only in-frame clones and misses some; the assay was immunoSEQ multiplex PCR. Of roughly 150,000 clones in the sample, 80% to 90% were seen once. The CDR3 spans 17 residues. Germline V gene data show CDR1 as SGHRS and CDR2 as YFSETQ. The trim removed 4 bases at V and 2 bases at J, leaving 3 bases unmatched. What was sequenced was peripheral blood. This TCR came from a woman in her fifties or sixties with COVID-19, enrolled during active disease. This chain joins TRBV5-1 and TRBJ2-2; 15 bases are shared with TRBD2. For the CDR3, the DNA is TGCGCCAGCAGCCCGGGACTAGCGGGGGGAAACACCGGGGAGCTGTTTTTT. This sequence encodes CASSPGLAGGNTGELFF.